Following are 13 T cell receptor beta chains from one sample sequenced in a study of CD8+ T cells in alopecia areata. Sequencing templates came from extracted RNA that was reverse transcribed into cDNA. Clones were read by immunoSEQ multiplex PCR, and TCRdb kept only the in-frame ones, dropping some. There are approximately 99,000 clones in the sample; 58% occur only once, and around a quarter lies in the top ten. The sequencing input was NKG2D-low CD8+ T cells sorted from blood. The receptors originated from a human donor with alopecia areata.

The V call is TRBV9, the J call TRBJ2-7, with 7 bases identical to TRBD1. The CDR3 has 13 residues. The germline V gene has CDR1 SGDLS and CDR2 YYNGEE. V was clipped by 7 bases and J by 3 bases; unmatched bases: 7. The CDR3 DNA sequence: TGTGCCAGCTCAGCTGGGACAGACTACGAGCAGTACTTC. This gives the protein CASSAGTDYEQYF.

The CDR3, as DNA: TGTGCCAGCACGCGTCCCGGGACAGGGGAGAATGAGCAGTTCTTC. Its translation is CASTRPGTGENEQFF. This sequence joins TRBV9 and TRBJ2-1; 10 positions match TRBD1. The CDR3 has 15 residues. Germline trimming cut 6 bases from V and 7 bases from J; bases unmatched to any gene: 10. CDR1 SGDLS and CDR2 YYNGEE come from the germline V gene.

The chain has TRBV7-8 and TRBJ1-5; TRBD1 agrees at 7 bases. Losses at the gene ends were 1 base for V and 6 bases for J; bases not matched to a gene: 6. This CDR3 is 15 amino acids long. Germline V gene sequence: CDR1 SGHVS, CDR2 FQNEAQ. In DNA form, the CDR3 reads TGTGCCAGCAGCTTAGGTGGAGGGGGCTTTCAGCCCCAGCATTTT. It is translated as CASSLGGGGFQPQHF.

The chain recombines TRBV13 with TRBJ2-1; TRBD2 matches at 8 bases. The germline V gene has CDR1 PRHDT and CDR2 FYEKMQ (reference sequence). Germline trimming cut 4 bases from V and 9 bases from J; bases unmatched to any gene: 5. CDR3 size: 13 residues. The CDR3 sequence is CASSSTSVGEQFF. In DNA, the CDR3 is TGTGCCAGCAGCTCGACTAGCGTCGGTGAGCAGTTCTTC.

In this sample, this clone turned up a few times. The J gene is TRBJ2-5, the V gene TRBV5-1; D remains ambiguous. The J call may be wrong; the DNA end is better matched by TRBJ2-7. CDR3 length: 12 amino acids. The germline V gene encodes CDR1 SGHRS and CDR2 YFSETQ. DNA of the CDR3: TGCGCCAGCAGCTTCGACTTTGTCGAGCAGTACTTC. Residues: CASSFDFVEQYF.

This clone rates as medium-sized. The chain links TRBV27 to TRBJ2-1; the match to TRBD1 covers 7 bases. The CDR3 is made up of 14 amino acids. The germline V gene has CDR1 MNHEY and CDR2 SMNVEV (reference sequence). V dropped 6 bases and J dropped 5; count of bases not matched to a gene: 7. The CDR3 spells CASRIGTANNEQFF. In DNA form, the CDR3 reads TGTGCCAGCAGAATAGGGACAGCTAACAATGAGCAGTTCTTC.

The rearrangement links TRBV7-8 to TRBJ2-1; a possible D gene is TRBD2 (5 bases). CDR1 SGHVS and CDR2 FQNEAQ come from the germline V gene. The CDR3 runs to 16 residues. V lost 3 bases to trimming and J lost 2 bases, with 14 bases between them. Written as DNA, the CDR3 is TGTGCCAGCAGCTTGGAGAGGTGGGGAGCCTACAATGAGCAGTTCTTC. It is translated as CASSLERWGAYNEQFF.

The CDR3 is CASRDYYEQYF. The CDR3 nucleotides read TGTGCCAGCAGGGATTACTACGAGCAGTACTTC. The chain is built from TRBV6-1 and TRBJ2-7; no clear D. CDR1 is MNHNS, CDR2 SASEGT, per germline. Trimming cost V 6 bases and J 3 bases, with 6 bases left between them. CDR3 length: 11 residues.

This clone was found a few times. The chain carries TRBV9 and TRBJ1-2; 9 bases map to TRBD1. This CDR3 has 14 amino acids. Germline trimming cut 4 bases from V and 8 bases from J; bases unmatched to any gene: 9. Germline CDR1 is SGDLS and CDR2 is YYNGEE. In DNA form, the CDR3 reads TGTGCCAGCAGCCAACCCGGGACAGGGAACGGCTACACCTTC. This codes for CASSQPGTGNGYTF.

The chain carries TRBV15 and TRBJ2-7; tentatively, D is TRBD2 (5 bases). The ends were cut back, 5 bases at V and 3 bases at J, with 8 bases in the middle. CDR1 LNHNV and CDR2 YYDKDF come from the germline V gene (reference sequence). The CDR3 runs to 12 residues. The CDR3 loop is CATSGADYEQYF. The CDR3 nucleotides read TGTGCCACCAGCGGAGCGGACTACGAGCAGTACTTC.

The chain recombines TRBV13 with TRBJ2-7, with D perhaps TRBD1 (5 bases). Germline loops: CDR1 PRHDT, CDR2 FYEKMQ (reference sequence). V lost 3 bases, J lost 2 bases, and 14 bases lay in between. There are 15 residues in the CDR3. The CDR3 coding sequence is TGTGCCAGCAGCTTTGTTGACGGACAACCCTACGAGCAGTACTTC. This codes for CASSFVDGQPYEQYF. The full variable domain, in which reference TRBV13 and TRBJ2-7 provide the parts outside the CDR3, is AAGVIQSPRHLIKEKRETATLKCYPIPRHDTVYWYQQGPGQDPQFLISFYEKMQSDKGSIPDRFSAQQFSDYHSELNMSSLELGDSALYFCASSFVDGQPYEQYFGPGTRLTVT.

This chain connects TRBV2 to TRBJ2-1, with D possibly matching TRBD2 (6 bases). This CDR3 has 13 residues. The V end was cut by 5 bases, the J end by 5 bases, with 10 bases between. CDR1 is SNHLY, CDR2 FYNNEI, per germline. The CDR3 is CASSLAFNNEQFF. In DNA, the CDR3 is TGTGCCAGCAGTCTAGCGTTCAACAATGAGCAGTTCTTC.

In its sample, this clone was seen once. The chain uses TRBV27 and TRBJ2-1; tentative D call: TRBD1 (6 bases). Deletions cut 5 bases from V and 7 bases from J, with 18 bases between. The V gene's germline CDR1 is MNHEY and CDR2 SMNVEV (reference sequence). This CDR3 spans 15 amino acids. Here the CDR3 reads CASSPRTVIVNEQFF. Written as DNA, the CDR3 is TGTGCCAGCAGTCCTAGGACAGTCATAGTAAATGAGCAGTTCTTC.